These T cell receptor beta chains were read from a single sample in a study of blood T cell repertoires in COVID-19. TCRdb's table, derived via immunoSEQ multiplex PCR, lists solely in-frame clones and lacks some. Here the sample spans 15,000 to 20,000 clones, roughly 84% being singletons. Sequenced material: peripheral blood. The receptors were gathered from a human donor in a cohort sampled during active COVID-19. CDR3s include the opening cysteine and the closing phenylalanine or tryptophan. D genes are given only for firm matches. Clone size is given for some rows only: seen once, a few or many times, or a class if the clone is expanded.

j_gene	d_gene	v_gene	abundance	CDR3aa	CDR3nt
TRBJ2-1	TRBD2	TRBV6-6	.	CASSSSGSYNEQFF	TGTGCCAGCAGTTCTAGCGGGAGTTACAATGAGCAGTTCTTC
TRBJ1-1	.	TRBV29-1	.	CSVVRTGNTEAFF	TGCAGCGTGGTCAGAACAGGGAACACTGAAGCTTTCTTT
TRBJ1-5	.	TRBV5-5	.	CASSLVGGGQPQHF	TGTGCCAGCAGCTTGGTAGGAGGCGGTCAGCCCCAGCATTTT
TRBJ2-7	TRBD1	TRBV6-5	.	CASSLLRDRQYEQYF	TGTGCCAGCAGCCTACTCAGGGACAGACAGTACGAGCAGTACTTC
TRBJ2-7	TRBD1	TRBV2	once	CASVDRDRRYF	TGTGCCAGCGTAGACCGGGACAGGCGGTACTTC
TRBJ1-1	TRBD1	TRBV4-1	.	CASRSGTGGVGAFF	TGCGCCAGCAGGTCCGGGACAGGGGGAGTGGGAGCTTTCTTT
TRBJ2-4	.	TRBV14	.	CASSPSGAKNIQYF	TGTGCCAGCAGCCCCTCCGGAGCCAAAAACATTCAGTACTTC
TRBJ2-5	.	TRBV19	.	CASSATVQETQYF	TGTGCCAGTAGTGCGACAGTGCAAGAGACCCAGTACTTC
TRBJ2-1	TRBD1	TRBV7-9	large	CASSPAGTGGTNEQFF	TGTGCCAGCAGCCCAGCCGGGACAGGGGGCACGAATGAGCAGTTCTTC
TRBJ2-7	.	TRBV4-1	few	CASSIAAETGSEQYF	TGCGCCAGCAGCATTGCTGCGGAGACAGGTTCCGAGCAGTACTTC
TRBJ1-5	.	TRBV4-1	few	CASSQEGTTQHF	TGCGCCAGCAGCCAAGAGGGGACAACCCAGCATTTT
TRBJ2-7	TRBD1	TRBV30	.	CAWSTALGTGLDEQYF	TGTGCCTGGAGTACTGCCTTGGGGACAGGGCTCGACGAGCAGTACTTC
TRBJ1-1	TRBD1	TRBV5-6	.	CASTKDRGSTEAFF	TGTGCCAGCACCAAGGACAGGGGCAGCACTGAAGCTTTCTTT
TRBJ2-5	TRBD1	TRBV6-2/TRBV6-3	.	CASSPGQAGPETQYF	TGTGCCAGCAGCCCCGGACAGGCCGGCCCAGAGACCCAGTACTTC
TRBJ2-7	.	TRBV10-3	.	CAISELAVEQYF	TGTGCCATCAGTGAGTTGGCCGTCGAGCAGTACTTC
TRBJ2-5	TRBD2	TRBV25-1	.	CASSDWRGVQETQYF	TGTGCCAGCAGTGATTGGCGGGGGGTCCAAGAGACCCAGTACTTC
TRBJ1-5	.	TRBV21-1	once	CASSERQREGIQPQHF	TGTGCCAGCAGCGAACGACAAAGGGAGGGCATTCAGCCCCAGCATTTT
TRBJ2-2	TRBD2	TRBV4-2	.	CASSQLSGFHNTGELFF	TGTGCCAGCAGCCAGCTTAGCGGGTTCCATAACACCGGGGAGCTGTTTTTT
TRBJ1-3	.	TRBV10-3	.	CAISESWSSGNTIYF	TGTGCCATCAGTGAGTCTTGGAGCTCTGGAAACACCATATATTTT
TRBJ2-2	.	TRBV10-3	.	CATTTRVTGELFF	TGTGCCACCACGACCAGGGTGACCGGGGAGCTGTTTTTT
TRBJ2-7	TRBD1	TRBV5-4	.	CASSPLGQGNEQYF	TGTGCCAGCAGCCCGCTGGGACAGGGGAACGAGCAGTACTTC
TRBJ2-3	TRBD2	TRBV3-1/TRBV3-2	.	CASSPTSGGTDTQYF	TGTGCCAGCAGCCCGACTAGCGGGGGCACAGATACGCAGTATTTT
TRBJ2-7	TRBD2	TRBV28	.	CASENPSGAYEQYF	TGTGCCAGCGAGAATCCTAGCGGAGCCTACGAGCAGTACTTC